The 8 T cell receptor beta chains below were found in one sample sequenced in a study of blood T cell repertoires in COVID-19. The repertoire was sequenced with immunoSEQ multiplex PCR; TCRdb's copy has only in-frame clones and lacks some. This table holds 130,000 to 150,000 clones, 80% to 90% found once. Sequencing was carried out using peripheral blood. These receptor sequences come from a woman between 55 and 75 years old with COVID-19, enrolled during active disease.

Only one count was recorded for this clone. This chain connects TRBV14 to TRBJ2-3, with no clear D. The CDR3 is made up of 19 amino acids. CDR1 SGHDN and CDR2 FVKESK come from the germline V gene. V was clipped by 0 bases and J by 4 bases, with 23 bases between them. The CDR3 region is CASSQDRFEVAIQADTQYF. The CDR3 region has the DNA TGTGCCAGCAGCCAAGATCGTTTTGAAGTGGCAATTCAGGCAGATACGCAGTATTTT.

In its sample, this clone was seen once. The V and J genes are TRBV11-2 and TRBJ2-1; 8 bases agree with TRBD2. Trimming took 4 bases from V and 6 from J; bases not matched to a gene: 14. CDR3 size: 17 residues. The V gene's germline CDR1 is SGHAT and CDR2 FQNNGV. As DNA, the CDR3 is TGTGCCAGCAGCTCCCGTCTGGGACTAGTCGTTAGCAATGAGCAGTTCTTC. Protein product: CASSSRLGLVVSNEQFF.

In this sample, this clone turned up a few times. The chain uses TRBV19 and TRBJ1-1; D unclear. The CDR3 sequence is 14 residues long. Deletions cut 0 bases from V and 0 bases from J, with 5 bases between. From germline, CDR1 is LNHDA and CDR2 SQIVND (reference sequence). CDR3 in amino acids: CASSIDSLNTEAFF. In DNA, the CDR3 is TGTGCCAGTAGTATAGACAGTTTGAACACTGAAGCTTTCTTT.

This clone was picked up one time. The chain links TRBV29-1 to TRBJ1-2; 9 positions agree with TRBD1. Germline V CDR1 and CDR2: SQVTM, ANQGSEA. The V and J ends lost 7 bases and 4 bases, in that order; junction bases with no gene match: 13. This CDR3 is 15 amino acids long. CDR3 nucleotides: TGCAGCGCCCGGACACAGGGGGCTCTAGTCTATGGCTACACCTTC. This encodes CSARTQGALVYGYTF.

This clone was observed a few times. The chain joins TRBV7-3 to TRBJ1-6; 9 bases are shared with TRBD1. Germline V gene sequence: CDR1 SGHTA, CDR2 FQGTGA. V gave up 4 bases and J gave up 9 bases; unmatched junction bases: 7. The length of the CDR3 is 15 residues. The CDR3 sequence is CASSSTGQGTSPLHF. CDR3 coding DNA: TGTGCCAGCAGCTCAACGGGACAGGGTACTTCACCCCTCCACTTT.

This clone appeared a single time. V is TRBV4-2 and J is TRBJ2-7; 11 positions match TRBD2. CDR1 LGHNA and CDR2 YNFKEQ come from the germline V gene. There are 16 residues in the CDR3. V lost 2 bases and J lost 4; bases outside the gene matches: 7. This CDR3 reads CASSQYSGGAGYEQYF. The CDR3 DNA sequence: TGTGCCAGCAGCCAATATAGCGGGGGGGCAGGTTACGAGCAGTACTTC.

The rearrangement links TRBV28 to TRBJ2-3; D gene uncertain. Germline V gene lookup returns CDR1 MDHEN and CDR2 SYDVKM. V lost 4 bases, J lost 3 bases, and 8 bases lay in between. CDR3 length equals 13 residues. The CDR3 DNA reads as TGTGCCAGCAGTTCCGGAGAAACAGATACGCAGTATTTT. Translating gives CASSSGETDTQYF.

The chain couples TRBV5-1 to TRBJ1-1; no firm D call. Germline V gives CDR1 SGHRS, CDR2 YFSETQ. The CDR3 is 13 amino acids. V lost 4 bases and J 1 base, leaving 8 bases between the germline ends. The CDR3 reads CASSHTENTEAFF. Written as DNA, the CDR3 is TGCGCCAGCAGCCACACAGAGAACACTGAAGCTTTCTTT.